Following are 18 T cell receptor beta chains from one sample sequenced in a study of immune characterization of retroperitoneal liposarcoma. MiXCR, run by TCRdb on the PCR reads, gives a single entry per CDR3 protein. The table lists about 10,000 distinct CDR3 sequences, 28% of them singletons. Source material: tumor tissue. The receptor set was obtained from a female donor with retroperitoneal liposarcoma.

In its sample, this clonotype was seen many times. The chain joins TRBV12-3 or TRBV12-4 to TRBJ2-1; 7 bases match TRBD2. The end of the DNA fits TRBJ2-7 better, so the J call may be wrong. CDR3 size: 15 residues. CDR3 sequence reads: CASSLGGNSYNEQYF. CDR3 bases: TGTGCCAGCAGTTTGGGAGGGAACTCCTACAATGAGCAGTACTTC.

The chain carries TRBV24-1 and TRBJ1-5, with no clear D. V was pared by 5 bases and J by 0 bases, with 10 bases between. CDR1 and CDR2 from the germline V gene are KGHDR and SFDVKD. The CDR3 covers 15 residues. The CDR3 DNA reads as TGTGCCACCAGTGGATTCACAGATAGCAATCAGCCCCAGCATTTT. Its translation is CATSGFTDSNQPQHF.

V is TRBV7-6 and J is TRBJ2-5; perhaps TRBD2 as D (5 bases). The CDR3 sequence is 14 residues long. V lost 1 base, J lost 0 bases, and 6 bases lay in between. CDR1 is SGHVS and CDR2 is FNYEAQ in the germline V gene. In DNA, the CDR3 is TGTGCCAGCAGCTTAGGAGGGCACCAAGAGACCCAGTACTTC. Translation: CASSLGGHQETQYF.

This clonotype was seen many times. The V gene is TRBV6-1, the J gene TRBJ2-1, with 10 bases matching TRBD2. The germline gives CDR1 MNHNS, CDR2 SASEGT. J gave up 5 bases and V 8 bases, and 6 bases lay outside the gene matches. This CDR3 has 14 amino acids. The CDR3 region is CASLLAGENNEQFF. DNA of the CDR3: TGTGCCAGCCTGCTAGCGGGGGAAAACAATGAGCAGTTCTTC.

V and J are TRBV12-3 or TRBV12-4 and TRBJ2-5; TRBD1 agrees at 8 bases. The J call is in doubt because the DNA end fits TRBJ2-1 better. This CDR3 contains 16 residues. The CDR3 nucleotides read TGTGCCAGCAGTTTTAGAGGAGGCAGGGGGCAAGAGACCCAGTTCTTC. Residues: CASSFRGGRGQETQFF.

This clonotype rates as medium-sized (0.01 to 0.1%). The chain is built from TRBV6-1 and TRBJ2-1, with no clear D. The end of the DNA is better explained by TRBJ2-7, so the J call may be wrong. This CDR3 has 13 residues. The germline CDR1 and CDR2 sequences are MNHNS and SASEGT. The CDR3 region has the DNA TGTGCCAGCAAGGGTCGAACCTACAATGAGCAGTACTTC. It encodes CASKGRTYNEQYF.

There are a few counts of this clonotype. An end of the junction differs from the germline gene, which may be a read error. This chain joins TRBV7-6 and TRBJ2-2; D gene uncertain. CDR3 length: 15 amino acids. Germline CDR1 reads SGHVS; CDR2 reads FNYEAQ. CDR3 in DNA: TGTGCTAGCAGCTTAGCAGGCATAGGCACCGGGGAGCTGTTTTTT. Translated, it gives CASSLAGIGTGELFF.

This clonotype was detected ten times or more. V is TRBV6-1 and J is TRBJ2-1; possibly TRBD2 for D (5 bases). Germline CDR1 is MNHNS and CDR2 is SASEGT. The length of the CDR3 is 15 residues. The V gene lost 5 bases and the J gene lost 12 bases, with 23 bases spanning the gap. The CDR3 coding sequence is TGTGCCAGCAGTCCCCCCGGGGTTGTGTCGGCTGGGCAGTTCTTC. Its protein product is CASSPPGVVSAGQFF.

This chain uses TRBV27 with TRBJ2-3, with TRBD2 matching 8 bases. The tail of the sequence fits TRBJ2-5 better, so the J call may be wrong. This CDR3 comprises 15 residues. Germline lookup yields CDR1 MNHEY and CDR2 SMNVEV (reference sequence). CDR3: CASSPGLVSGETQYF. CDR3 nucleotides: TGTGCCAGCAGCCCGGGACTAGTGAGTGGAGAGACCCAGTACTTC.

This clonotype was counted at least ten times. This chain connects TRBV7-6 to TRBJ2-5, with D tentatively TRBD2 (5 bases). The CDR3 totals 12 residues. Trimming took 7 bases from V and 11 from J, leaving 17 bases between them. Germline CDR1 is SGHVS and CDR2 is FNYEAQ. The CDR3 loop reads CASNPARTEQYF. The DNA for the CDR3 is TGTGCCAGCAACCCGGCGAGGACTGAGCAGTACTTC. Drawing the rest from reference TRBV7-6 and TRBJ2-5, the complete variable domain is GAGVSQSPRYKVTKRGQDVALRCDPISGHVSLYWYRQALGQGPEFLTYFNYEAQQDKSGLPNDRFSAERPEGSISTLTIQRTEQRDSAMYRCASNPARTEQYFGPGTRLLVL.

The chain couples TRBV4-1 to TRBJ2-5; TRBD1 matches 9 bases. Germline V gene lookup returns CDR1 MGHRA and CDR2 YSYEKL. Trimming at V came to 3 bases and at J to 5 bases, leaving 7 bases not matched to a gene. The CDR3 totals 15 residues. CDR3 loop: CASSHQQGAGETQYF. CDR3 nucleotide sequence: TGCGCCAGCAGCCACCAACAGGGGGCGGGCGAGACCCAGTACTTC.

As DNA, the CDR3 is TGTGCCAGCAAGAGGGAGGGGGCCGCGTGGGATGAGCAGTTCTTC. It yields the protein CASKREGAAWDEQFF. This sequence joins TRBV6-6 and TRBJ2-1; D tentatively reads TRBD1 or TRBD2 (7 bases each). Germline CDR1 and CDR2: MNHNY and SVGAGI (reference sequence). V lost 7 bases and J lost 8, with 21 bases in between. The CDR3 is made up of 15 amino acids.

The chain carries TRBV6-8 and TRBJ2-2, with a tentative D call TRBD2 (6 bases). CDR1 is MNHGY, CDR2 SAAAGT, per germline. V lost 1 base and J 8 bases, leaving 8 bases between the germline ends. The CDR3 sequence is 13 residues long. The chain's CDR3 is CASSYYREGELFF. CDR3 sequence (DNA): TGTGCCAGCAGTTACTATCGGGAGGGGGAGCTGTTTTTT.

This clonotype was seen many times. V and J are TRBV6-1 and TRBJ2-1, with D tentatively TRBD2 (5 bases). Germline V gene lookup returns CDR1 MNHNS and CDR2 SASEGT. The CDR3 is 16 residues long. V lost 2 bases and J lost 10, with 21 bases in between. This CDR3 is CASSEYALASSYEQFF. As DNA, the CDR3 is TGTGCCAGCAGTGAATATGCGCTAGCCAGCTCCTACGAGCAGTTCTTC.

This clonotype is medium-sized by share. This chain uses TRBV7-2 with TRBJ2-1; TRBD2 is a possible D gene (5 bases). The CDR3 contains 12 residues. The germline V and J ends were trimmed by 5 bases and 10 bases, with 12 bases remaining between them. The germline gives CDR1 SGHTA, CDR2 FQGNSA. This CDR3 reads CASSPTSYEQFF. The CDR3, as DNA: TGTGCCAGCAGCCCTACTAGTTACGAGCAGTTCTTC. The variable domain in full, completed from reference TRBV7-2 and TRBJ2-1, reads GAGVSQSPSNKVTEKGKDVELRCDPISGHTALYWYRQSLGQGLEFLIYFQGNSAPDKSGLPSDRFSAERTGGSVSTLTIQRTQQEDSAVYLCASSPTSYEQFFGPGTRLTVL.

J is TRBJ2-5 and V is TRBV7-2, with D possibly matching TRBD2 (6 bases). The J call could be wrong; TRBJ2-7 is a better fit for the DNA end. From germline, CDR1 is SGHTA and CDR2 FQGNSA. The CDR3 runs 16 residues. The CDR3 DNA follows: TGTGCCAGCAGCTTGGCCGGGGACTCCCCACGACTCGAGCAGTACTTC. It encodes CASSLAGDSPRLEQYF.

The chain has TRBV6-1 and TRBJ2-3; D not certain. V shed 5 bases and J shed 2 bases, with 11 bases lying between them. Germline lookup yields CDR1 MNHNS and CDR2 SASEGT. The CDR3 loop spans 14 amino acids. The CDR3 DNA reads TGTGCCAGCAGTTCCCCCGGGCACACAGATACGCAGTATTTT. It specifies CASSSPGHTDTQYF.

This clonotype was seen a handful of times. This rearrangement joins TRBV7-6 to TRBJ2-5; D tentatively fits TRBD1 or TRBD2 (5 bases each). The CDR3 runs 16 residues. Germline CDR1 reads SGHVS; CDR2 reads FNYEAQ. V dropped 5 bases and J dropped 1 base, with 17 bases sitting between them. This CDR3 reads CASSLSRGEGQETQYF. The CDR3 DNA is TGTGCCAGCAGCCTTAGTAGGGGAGAGGGCCAAGAGACCCAGTACTTC.